This T cell receptor (beta chain) was profiled in a study of T cell changes during pregnancy in multiple sclerosis. Here immunoSEQ multiplex PCR was the method, and the copy in TCRdb shows in-frame clones only, minus some. The table records over 35,000 clones, about nine tenths of them present only once. This clone was observed once. The CDR3 has 14 amino acids. Germline V gene data show CDR1 as SGDLS and CDR2 as YYNGEE. The V and J ends lost 0 bases and 3 bases respectively, with 7 bases between them. The genes are TRBV9 and TRBJ2-1; D perhaps matches TRBD2 (5 bases). This TCR was sampled from a female donor in good health, enrolled as a control in a pregnancy study. Material: CD4+ T cells from peripheral blood mononuclear cells, obtained in the third trimester of pregnancy. The CDR3 reads CASSVDGLYNEQFF. In DNA, the CDR3 is TGTGCCAGCAGCGTAGATGGACTCTACAATGAGCAGTTCTTC.